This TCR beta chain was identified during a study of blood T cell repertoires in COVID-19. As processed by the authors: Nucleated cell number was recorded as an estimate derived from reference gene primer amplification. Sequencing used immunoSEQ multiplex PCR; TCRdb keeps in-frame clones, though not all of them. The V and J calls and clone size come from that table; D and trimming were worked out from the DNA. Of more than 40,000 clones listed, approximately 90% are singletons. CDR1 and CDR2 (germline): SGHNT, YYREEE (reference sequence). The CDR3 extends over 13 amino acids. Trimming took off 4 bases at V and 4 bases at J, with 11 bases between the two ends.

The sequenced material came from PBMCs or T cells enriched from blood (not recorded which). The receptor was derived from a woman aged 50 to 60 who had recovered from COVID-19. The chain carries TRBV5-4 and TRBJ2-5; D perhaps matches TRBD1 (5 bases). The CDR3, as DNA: TGTGCCAGCAGCGGGTCCCAGGGAGAGACCCAGTACTTC. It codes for CASSGSQGETQYF. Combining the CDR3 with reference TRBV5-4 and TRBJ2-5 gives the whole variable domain ETGVTQSPTHLIKTRGQQVTLRCSSQSGHNTVSWYQQALGQGPQFIFQYYREEENGRGNFPPRFSGLQFPNYSSELNVNALELDDSALYLCASSGSQGETQYFGPGTRLLVL.